This T cell receptor (beta chain) was sequenced during a study of response to subunit inactivated influenza vaccine. TCRdb processed the RT-PCR reads anew with MiXCR; each CDR3 protein has one entry. The data show around 850,000 distinct CDR3 sequences, with approximately 17% seen just once and 9.5% to 13% held by the top ten. Germline V gene data show CDR1 as MNHEY and CDR2 as SVGEGT. The CDR3 runs 15 residues. The V gene end was trimmed by 5 bases and the J gene end by 2 bases; junction bases not matched to a gene: 4. V gene TRBV6-2 or TRBV6-3 combines with J gene TRBJ2-1, with TRBD1 matching 9 bases. This receptor was taken from a man aged 50 to 60 who received an inactivated influenza vaccine. The sample consisted of PBMCs from blood, taken approximately 5 days after vaccination. Here the CDR3 DNA reads TGTGCCAGCAGTCGCGACAGGGGGGCCTACAATGAGCAGTTCTTC. Amino acids: CASSRDRGAYNEQFF.